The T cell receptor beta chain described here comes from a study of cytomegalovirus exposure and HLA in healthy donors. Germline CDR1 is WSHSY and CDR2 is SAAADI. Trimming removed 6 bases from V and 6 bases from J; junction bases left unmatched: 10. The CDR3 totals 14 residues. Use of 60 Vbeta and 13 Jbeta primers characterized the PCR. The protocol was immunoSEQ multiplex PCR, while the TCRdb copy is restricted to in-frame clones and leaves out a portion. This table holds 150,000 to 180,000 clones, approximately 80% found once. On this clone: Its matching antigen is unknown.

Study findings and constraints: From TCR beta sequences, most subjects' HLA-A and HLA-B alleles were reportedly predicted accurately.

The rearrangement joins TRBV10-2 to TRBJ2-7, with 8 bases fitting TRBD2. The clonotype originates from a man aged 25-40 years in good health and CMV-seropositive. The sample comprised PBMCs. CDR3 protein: CASSHGTRDLEQYF. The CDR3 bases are TGCGCCAGCAGCCACGGGACTAGGGATCTCGAGCAGTACTTC.